These 7 T cell receptor beta chains came from one sample sequenced in a study of blood T cell repertoires in COVID-19. TCRdb's table, derived via immunoSEQ multiplex PCR, lists solely in-frame clones and lacks some. Of approximately 230,000 clones listed, 70% to 90% are singletons. What was sequenced was peripheral blood. The receptors were gathered from a woman younger than 45 with COVID-19, enrolled during active disease.

The V and J genes are TRBV11-2 and TRBJ2-2; D ambiguous. This CDR3 has 14 amino acids. Trimming stripped 3 bases from V and 2 bases from J, with 7 bases between. Germline loops: CDR1 SGHAT, CDR2 FQNNGV. The CDR3 coding sequence is TGTGCCAGCAGCTTGGCCTTAAACACCGGGGAGCTGTTTTTT. Its translation is CASSLALNTGELFF.

The chain couples TRBV5-4 to TRBJ1-2; possibly TRBD1 for D (5 bases). Germline-derived CDR1 and CDR2 are SGHNT and YYREEE (reference sequence). This CDR3 comprises 15 residues. V lost 0 bases and J 2 bases, leaving 11 bases between the germline ends. The CDR3 DNA reads TGTGCCAGCAGCTTGGCCGGGGCGGGGAACTATGGCTACACCTTC. Translated: CASSLAGAGNYGYTF. The complete variable domain, with remaining parts taken from reference TRBV5-4 and TRBJ1-2, reads ETGVTQSPTHLIKTRGQQVTLRCSSQSGHNTVSWYQQALGQGPQFIFQYYREEENGRGNFPPRFSGLQFPNYSSELNVNALELDDSALYLCASSLAGAGNYGYTFGSGTRLTVV.

The chain recombines TRBV6-2 or TRBV6-3 with TRBJ1-2; D uncertain. The CDR3 spans 15 residues. Germline V gene lookup returns CDR1 MNHEY and CDR2 SVGEGT. V was pared by 0 bases and J by 3 bases, with 11 bases between. The CDR3 sequence: CASSYSLLDYYGYTF. The CDR3 DNA reads as TGTGCCAGCAGTTACTCGCTTCTGGACTACTATGGCTACACCTTC.

The rearrangement links TRBV18 to TRBJ1-3; 7 bases are shared with TRBD1. V was clipped by 2 bases and J by 3 bases; unmatched bases: 10. The CDR3 is 17 amino acids. CDR1 and CDR2 (germline): KGHSH, LQKENI. In nucleotides, the CDR3 is TGTGCCAGCTCACCAAGACAGGGAATTGAGGGTGGAAACACCATATATTTT. Protein: CASSPRQGIEGGNTIYF.

The rearrangement links TRBV3-1 (or the pseudogene TRBV3-2) to TRBJ2-3; weak D call: TRBD1 (5 bases). Trimming shortened V by 1 base and J by 8 bases, and 16 bases separated the two germline ends. Germline CDR1 is LGHDT and CDR2 is YNNKEL (reference sequence). This CDR3 is 15 amino acids long. This CDR3 is CASSQGLQPGSTQYF. CDR3 bases: TGTGCCAGCAGCCAAGGGCTACAACCAGGGTCTACGCAGTATTTT.

The rearrangement uses TRBV6-5 and TRBJ2-3; 7 nucleotides match TRBD1. The J segment lost 2 bases and the V segment lost 2 bases, leaving 1 base of the junction unmatched. This CDR3 contains 14 residues. CDR1 is MNHEY and CDR2 is SVGAGI in the germline V gene. The CDR3 loop reads CASSYDRDTDTQYF. The CDR3 DNA sequence: TGTGCCAGCAGTTACGACAGGGACACAGATACGCAGTATTTT.

The chain employs TRBV28 and TRBJ1-2; tentatively, D is TRBD1 (5 bases). Germline V gene data show CDR1 as MDHEN and CDR2 as SYDVKM. V was clipped by 3 bases and J by 8 bases, with 10 bases between them. The length of the CDR3 is 12 residues. Here the CDR3 DNA reads TGTGCCAGCAGTTTGACAGATGGAGGCTACACCTTC. Residues: CASSLTDGGYTF.